A single sample is the source of the 29 T cell receptor beta chains below, sequenced in a study of blood T cells in healthy people across ages. PCR was performed a second time for about 7 to 12 cycles using a sample-barcoded 5' primer and a J-beta primer mix. A single record per CDR3 protein comes from TCRdb applying MiXCR to the 5' RACE reads. The sample lists over 950,000 distinct CDR3 sequences; 35% to 40% were seen once. Sequenced sample: blood. All receptors come from a man between 18 and 35 years old in good health.

This clonotype was seen a few times. The chain combines TRBV5-6 with TRBJ2-3; D unresolved. This CDR3 has 15 amino acids. V dropped 3 bases and J dropped 6 bases, with 17 bases sitting between them. Germline V gene lookup returns CDR1 SGHDT and CDR2 YYEEEE. The CDR3 here is CASSWAVVPGDTQYF. The CDR3 DNA follows: TGTGCCAGCAGCTGGGCGGTAGTCCCTGGGGATACGCAGTATTTT. Complete variable domain (other parts from reference TRBV5-6 and TRBJ2-3): DAGVTQSPTHLIKTRGQQVTLRCSPKSGHDTVSWYQQALGQGPQFIFQYYEEEERQRGNFPDRFSGHQFPNYSSELNVNALLLGDSALYLCASSWAVVPGDTQYFGPGTRLTVL.

The chain uses TRBV6-6 and TRBJ2-3; D possibly matches TRBD1 or TRBD2 (5 bases each). Trimming pared 9 bases from V and 4 bases from J, leaving 17 bases between. The germline V gene encodes CDR1 MNHNY and CDR2 SVGAGI (reference sequence). This CDR3 has 14 residues. The CDR3 DNA follows: TGTGCCAGTGAAGGCAGGGAGTCTGCAGATACGCAGTATTTT. Amino acid sequence: CASEGRESADTQYF.

This clonotype was seen only a few times. The chain combines TRBV11-1 with TRBJ2-1; TRBD1 or TRBD2 may be the D gene (6 bases each). CDR3 size: 14 residues. Trimming took 2 bases from V and 5 from J, leaving 10 bases between them. Germline CDR1 is SGHAT and CDR2 is FQDESV (reference sequence). CDR3 coding DNA: TGTGCCAGCAGCTTATCGGGGGCCGACAATGAGCAGTTCTTC. Its protein product is CASSLSGADNEQFF.

This clonotype was counted only a few times. This sequence joins TRBV7-9 and TRBJ1-2; 9 nucleotides align to TRBD1. Unmatched junction bases numbered 16, after V lost 5 bases and J lost 6 bases. The CDR3 sequence is 17 residues long. Germline CDR1 is SEHNR and CDR2 is FQNEAQ (reference sequence). The CDR3, as DNA: TGTGCCAGCAGCGCCCCGAGGGACCTGGGACAGGGACATGGCTACACCTTC. The encoded protein is CASSAPRDLGQGHGYTF.

The gene calls are TRBV7-3 and TRBJ2-3, with unresolved D. The CDR3 is 15 residues long. From germline, CDR1 is SGHTA and CDR2 FQGTGA. The germline V and J ends were trimmed by 3 bases and 2 bases, with 12 bases remaining between them. For the CDR3, the DNA is TGTGCCAGCAGCTTTTTAGGACGGAACACAGATACGCAGTATTTT. Encoded protein: CASSFLGRNTDTQYF.

This clonotype was found once. The junction differs from germline at one of its ends, possibly a read error. V is TRBV13 and J is TRBJ1-6; the D gene is possibly TRBD1 (6 bases). The CDR3 runs to 14 residues. Germline assignment: CDR1 PRHDT and CDR2 FYEKMQ (reference sequence). CDR3 coding DNA: TGTGCCAGCAGCACCGGACAGTATAATTCACCCTTCCACTTT. Translation gives CASSTGQYNSPFHF.

For this clonotype: Its ends do not fully match the called genes, so a read error is possible. The chain employs TRBV4-1 and TRBJ2-7; D gene ambiguous. The J call may be faulty, since TRBJ2-5 better matches the DNA end. This CDR3 has 13 amino acids. Germline V CDR1 and CDR2: MGHRA, YSYEKL. Here the CDR3 reads CAGSQDSDETQYF. In DNA, the CDR3 is TGCGCCGGCAGCCAAGACTCCGATGAGACCCAGTACTTC.

This clonotype has more than one count but fewer than ten. The chain has TRBV20-1 and TRBJ1-5, with TRBD1 as a possible D gene (5 bases). V was cut by 3 bases and J by 4 bases, with 16 bases left in between. The CDR3 runs 15 residues. The germline V gene encodes CDR1 DFQATT and CDR2 SNEGSKA (reference sequence). The CDR3 nucleotides are TGCAGTGCTAGTACAGGCTCCGAACTAAATCAGCCCCAGCATTTT. It yields the protein CSASTGSELNQPQHF.

This clonotype was observed many times. The rearrangement links TRBV29-1 to TRBJ1-2, with TRBD1 matching over 8 bases. V was pared by 4 bases and J by 5 bases, with 3 bases of the junction left unmatched. Germline V gives CDR1 SQVTM, CDR2 ANQGSEA. CDR3 length: 12 amino acids. The CDR3: CSVAGQEYGYTF. The CDR3 DNA reads TGCAGCGTTGCGGGACAGGAGTATGGCTACACCTTC.

The chain couples TRBV12-3 or TRBV12-4 to TRBJ1-5; D is possibly TRBD1 (5 bases). The length of the CDR3 is 12 residues. Trimming took 8 bases from V and 9 from J, leaving 14 bases between them. CDR3 protein: CASGQSGRPQHF. The CDR3 bases are TGTGCCAGCGGACAAAGCGGACGGCCCCAGCATTTT.

The chain employs TRBV12-3 or TRBV12-4 and TRBJ2-5; tentatively, D is TRBD2 (6 bases). The CDR3 totals 16 residues. V lost 3 bases and J 3 bases, leaving 17 bases between the germline ends. CDR3 DNA: TGTGCCAGCAGTTTTAGTGGGAGTGGGGGGAAAGAGACCCAGTACTTC. Its translation is CASSFSGSGGKETQYF.

In this sample, this clonotype turned up many times. The chain is built from TRBV7-2 and TRBJ2-3, with D tentatively TRBD2 (5 bases). The CDR3 loop spans 13 amino acids. Deletions cut 0 bases from V and 5 bases from J, with 6 bases between. The germline V gene encodes CDR1 SGHTA and CDR2 FQGNSA. CDR3 nucleotides: TGTGCCAGCAGCTTAGCGGGAGAAGATACGCAGTATTTT. Its translation: CASSLAGEDTQYF.

The rearrangement links TRBV7-8 to TRBJ2-2, with 9 bases aligning to TRBD2. Germline CDR1 is SGHVS and CDR2 is FQNEAQ. CDR3 length equals 15 residues. V was pared by 2 bases and J by 6 bases, with 4 bases of the junction left unmatched. The CDR3 DNA reads TGTGCCAGCAGCTTACGCGGGGGGGCCTCCGGGGAGCTGTTTTTT. This codes for CASSLRGGASGELFF.

This chain connects TRBV4-3 to TRBJ1-2; D possibly corresponds to TRBD1 (5 bases). V gave up 0 bases and J gave up 4 bases, with 15 bases separating them. This CDR3 is built from 16 residues. Per germline, CDR1 LGHNA and CDR2 YSLEER. The CDR3 DNA follows: TGCGCCAGCAGCCAAGAGGTGGGGCTCCGAACCTATGGCTACACCTTC. Translating gives CASSQEVGLRTYGYTF.

The V gene is TRBV4-3, the J gene TRBJ2-3; maybe TRBD2 (7 bases). Looked up from germline, CDR1 is LGHNA and CDR2 is YSLEER. The CDR3 covers 15 residues. Trimming removed 4 bases from V and 5 bases from J, with 16 bases in between. The CDR3 is CASSRLGEGEDTQYF. CDR3 sequence (DNA): TGCGCCAGCAGCCGACTTGGGGAGGGGGAAGATACGCAGTATTTT.

This clonotype was seen more than once but under ten times. The chain joins TRBV20-1 to TRBJ1-5, with D perhaps TRBD1 (5 bases). CDR1 and CDR2 (germline): DFQATT, SNEGSKA (reference sequence). The CDR3 spans 14 residues. Trimming shortened V by 6 bases and J by 6 bases, and 18 bases separated the two germline ends. The CDR3 DNA reads TGCAGTGCCAGCATGGGGGTTATCGGTCAGCCCCAGCATTTT. It yields the protein CSASMGVIGQPQHF.

The V gene is TRBV5-1, the J gene TRBJ1-1, with 9 bases matching TRBD1. The CDR3 sequence is 14 residues long. J gave up 6 bases and V 4 bases, and 7 bases lay outside the gene matches. The germline V gene encodes CDR1 SGHRS and CDR2 YFSETQ. The CDR3, as DNA: TGCGCCAGCAGCGTTCCGGGACAGGGCTCTGAAGCTTTCTTT. This gives the protein CASSVPGQGSEAFF.

This clonotype was seen more than once but under ten times. The chain uses TRBV9 and TRBJ2-7, with D perhaps TRBD1 or TRBD2 (6 bases each). CDR1 is SGDLS, CDR2 YYNGEE, per germline. The CDR3 extends over 13 amino acids. Trimming pared 3 bases from V and 0 bases from J, leaving 7 bases between. This chain's CDR3 is CASSGGASYEQYF. CDR3 nucleotides: TGTGCCAGCAGCGGGGGGGCCTCCTACGAGCAGTACTTC.

V gene TRBV20-1 combines with J gene TRBJ2-3, with D possibly matching TRBD2 (5 bases). The germline gives CDR1 DFQATT, CDR2 SNEGSKA (reference sequence). There are 15 residues in the CDR3. Trimming took off 5 bases at V and 2 bases at J, with 17 bases between the two ends. This chain's CDR3 is CSALPLEVYTDTQYF. Written as DNA, the CDR3 is TGCAGTGCTCTCCCACTAGAGGTATACACAGATACGCAGTATTTT.

The chain joins TRBV21-1 to TRBJ2-3; TRBD1, the table's D call, was not compared with the DNA. TRBV21-1 is a pseudogene segment. The CDR3 has 18 amino acids. This CDR3 is CASSNVPDRRTSTDTQYF. The CDR3 nucleotides read TGTGCCAGCAGCAACGTCCCCGACAGGCGCACTAGCACAGATACGCAGTATTTT.

The CDR3: CASSSIGLGLHTQYF. The DNA for the CDR3 is TGTGCCAGCAGTTCCATCGGCCTGGGATTACATACGCAGTATTTT. This chain joins TRBV6-5 and TRBJ2-3, with no clear D. V was shortened by 4 bases and J by 7 bases, with 18 bases between the two germline ends. Germline assignment: CDR1 MNHEY and CDR2 SVGAGI. The CDR3 contains 15 residues.

V usage is TRBV7-6 and J usage is TRBJ1-6, with TRBD1 as a possible D gene (6 bases). The ends were cut back, 6 bases at V and 14 bases at J, with 17 bases in the middle. CDR3 size: 13 residues. Germline V CDR1 and CDR2: SGHVS, FNYEAQ. The CDR3 nucleotides read TGTGCCAGCAGGGCAGGGGTGAAATCATCCCTCCACTTT. As protein: CASRAGVKSSLHF.

This clonotype turned up a few times. This chain joins TRBV20-1 and TRBJ2-3; D is perhaps TRBD2 (5 bases). CDR1 is DFQATT and CDR2 is SNEGSKA in the germline V gene (reference sequence). The CDR3 consists of 16 residues. Deletions cut 5 bases from V and 4 bases from J, with 22 bases between. The CDR3 nucleotides are TGCAGTGCTGGACGACCTACCGCGGGTCTGTCAGATACGCAGTATTTT. Its translation is CSAGRPTAGLSDTQYF.

The chain is built from TRBV20-1 and TRBJ2-7; D gene unclear. Trimming stripped 3 bases from V and 0 bases from J, with 12 bases between. The CDR3 extends over 14 amino acids. The germline gives CDR1 DFQATT, CDR2 SNEGSKA (reference sequence). The chain's CDR3 is CSASLGSRSYEQYF. Here the CDR3 DNA reads TGCAGTGCTAGTTTGGGCAGCCGCTCCTACGAGCAGTACTTC.

The V and J genes are TRBV28 and TRBJ1-2; 7 bases agree with TRBD1. CDR1 MDHEN and CDR2 SYDVKM come from the germline V gene. Unmatched junction bases numbered 8, after V lost 2 bases and J lost 2 bases. The CDR3 runs to 16 residues. The CDR3 bases are TGTGCCAGCAGTTTAGTTGTAGGGGGCATGAACTATGGCTACACCTTC. Its protein is CASSLVVGGMNYGYTF.

This clonotype appeared a single time. The CDR3 coding sequence is TGTGCCAGCAGCATAGACCGAACTAACTATGGCTACACCTTC. Encoded protein: CASSIDRTNYGYTF. V and J are TRBV7-2 and TRBJ1-2, with no clear D. CDR1 and CDR2 (germline): SGHTA, FQGNSA. The CDR3 covers 14 residues. Between the trimmed V and J ends, which lost 5 bases and 0 bases, there was a span of 10 bases.

The V call is TRBV20-1, the J call TRBJ1-2; weak D call: TRBD1 (5 bases). In germline, CDR1 is DFQATT, CDR2 SNEGSKA (reference sequence). Trimming removed 5 bases at V and 1 base at J, with 11 bases between. The CDR3 loop spans 13 amino acids. The CDR3 sequence is CSALGTLNYGYTF. The DNA of the CDR3 is TGCAGTGCTCTCGGGACGCTTAACTATGGCTACACCTTC.

This clonotype was observed a handful of times. J is TRBJ2-3 and V is TRBV20-1; 14 positions agree with TRBD2. CDR3 size: 15 residues. Germline values: CDR1 DFQATT, CDR2 SNEGSKA (reference sequence). Trimming cost V 7 bases and J 2 bases; bases outside gene matches: 5. CDR3 nucleotide sequence: TGCAGTGGACTAGCGGGGGGGAGGGCCACAGATACGCAGTATTTT. Residues: CSGLAGGRATDTQYF.

To note about this clonotype: One end of the junction is discordant with germline, which a read error may explain. This rearrangement joins TRBV27 to TRBJ2-2, with D hard to call. CDR3 length: 14 amino acids. Germline loops: CDR1 MNHEY, CDR2 SMNVEV (reference sequence). CDR3 nucleotide sequence: TGTGCCAGCAGCTTATCGGCCGGGACCGGGGAGCTGTTTTTT. As protein: CASSLSAGTGELFF.